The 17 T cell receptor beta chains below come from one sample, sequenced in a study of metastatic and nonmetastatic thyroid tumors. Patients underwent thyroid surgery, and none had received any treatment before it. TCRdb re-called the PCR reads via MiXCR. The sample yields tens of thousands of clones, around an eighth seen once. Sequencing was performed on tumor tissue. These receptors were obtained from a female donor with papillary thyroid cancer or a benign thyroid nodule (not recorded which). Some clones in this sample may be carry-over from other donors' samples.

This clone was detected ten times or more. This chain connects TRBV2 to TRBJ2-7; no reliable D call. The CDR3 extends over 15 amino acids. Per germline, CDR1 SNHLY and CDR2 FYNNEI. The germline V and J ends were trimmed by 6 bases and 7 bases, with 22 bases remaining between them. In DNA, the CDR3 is TGTGCCAGCAGGGGAAGGGTCCCCGCTGTCGGAGAGCAGTACTTC. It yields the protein CASRGRVPAVGEQYF. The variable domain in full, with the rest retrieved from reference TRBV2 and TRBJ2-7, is EPEVTQTPSHQVTQMGQEVILRCVPISNHLYFYWYRQILGQKVEFLVSFYNNEISEKSEIFDDQFSVERPDGSNFTLKIRSTKLEDSAMYFCASRGRVPAVGEQYFGPGTRLTVT.

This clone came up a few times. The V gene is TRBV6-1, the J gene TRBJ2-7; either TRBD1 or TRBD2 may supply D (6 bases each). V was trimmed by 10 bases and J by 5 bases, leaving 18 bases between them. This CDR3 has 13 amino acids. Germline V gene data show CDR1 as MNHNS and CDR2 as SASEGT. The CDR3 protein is CATKRGALDEQYF. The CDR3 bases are TGTGCCACCAAAAGGGGGGCGCTCGACGAGCAGTACTTC.

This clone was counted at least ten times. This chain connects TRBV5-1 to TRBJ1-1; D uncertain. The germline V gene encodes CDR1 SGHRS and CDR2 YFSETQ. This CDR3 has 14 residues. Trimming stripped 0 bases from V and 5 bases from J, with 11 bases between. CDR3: CASSLVPGRTEAFF. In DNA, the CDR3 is TGCGCCAGCAGCTTGGTGCCGGGTAGGACTGAAGCTTTCTTT.

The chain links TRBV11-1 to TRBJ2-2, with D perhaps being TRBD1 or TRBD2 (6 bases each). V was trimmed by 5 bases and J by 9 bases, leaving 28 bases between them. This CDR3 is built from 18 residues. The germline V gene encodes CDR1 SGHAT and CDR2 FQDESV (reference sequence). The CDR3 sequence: CASSPRFGGRTNTRELFF. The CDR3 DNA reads TGTGCCAGCAGCCCCCGATTCGGGGGCCGTACGAACACAAGGGAGCTGTTTTTT.

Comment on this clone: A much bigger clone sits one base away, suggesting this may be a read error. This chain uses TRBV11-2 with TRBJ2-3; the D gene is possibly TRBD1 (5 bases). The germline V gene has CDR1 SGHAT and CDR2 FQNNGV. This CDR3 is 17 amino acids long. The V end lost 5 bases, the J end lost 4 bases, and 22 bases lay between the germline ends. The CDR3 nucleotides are TGTGCCAGCAGCCTCCCGCCGGTAGGGGTCTTTTCAGATACGCAGTATTTT. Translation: CASSLPPVGVFSDTQYF.

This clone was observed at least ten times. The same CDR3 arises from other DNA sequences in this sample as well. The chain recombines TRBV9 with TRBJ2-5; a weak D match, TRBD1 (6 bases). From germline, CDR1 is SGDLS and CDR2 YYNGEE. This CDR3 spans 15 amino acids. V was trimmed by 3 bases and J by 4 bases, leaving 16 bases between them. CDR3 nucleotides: TGTGCCAGCAGCGCTAACGAGGGGGAAGGAGAGACCCAGTACTTC. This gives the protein CASSANEGEGETQYF.

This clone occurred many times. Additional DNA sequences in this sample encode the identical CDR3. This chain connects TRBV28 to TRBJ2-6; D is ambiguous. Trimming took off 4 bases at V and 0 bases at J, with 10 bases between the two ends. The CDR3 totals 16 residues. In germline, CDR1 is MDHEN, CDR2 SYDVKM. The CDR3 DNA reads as TGTGCCAGCAGTTCAAGACTGGGCTCTGGGGCCAACGTCCTGACTTTC. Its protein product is CASSSRLGSGANVLTF.

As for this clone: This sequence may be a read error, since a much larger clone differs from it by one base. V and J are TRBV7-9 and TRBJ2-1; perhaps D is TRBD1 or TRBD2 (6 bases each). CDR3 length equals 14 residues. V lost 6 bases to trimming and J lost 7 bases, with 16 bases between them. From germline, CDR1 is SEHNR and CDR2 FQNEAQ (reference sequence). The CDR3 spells CASRRGHGPNEQFF. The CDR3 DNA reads TGTGCCAGCAGGCGGGGACATGGCCCTAATGAGCAGTTCTTC.

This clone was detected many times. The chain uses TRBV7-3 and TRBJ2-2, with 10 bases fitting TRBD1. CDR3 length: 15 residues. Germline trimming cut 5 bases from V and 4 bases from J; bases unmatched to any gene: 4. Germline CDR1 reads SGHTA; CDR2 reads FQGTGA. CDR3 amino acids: CASSEWTGGTGELFF. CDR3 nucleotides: TGTGCCAGCAGCGAATGGACAGGGGGCACCGGGGAGCTGTTTTTT.

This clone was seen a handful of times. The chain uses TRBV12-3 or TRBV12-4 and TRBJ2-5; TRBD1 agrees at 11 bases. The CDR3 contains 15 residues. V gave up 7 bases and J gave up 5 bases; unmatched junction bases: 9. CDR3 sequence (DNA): TGTGCCAGCAAATCCGGGGACAGGGGGTGGGAGACCCAGTACTTC. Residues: CASKSGDRGWETQYF.

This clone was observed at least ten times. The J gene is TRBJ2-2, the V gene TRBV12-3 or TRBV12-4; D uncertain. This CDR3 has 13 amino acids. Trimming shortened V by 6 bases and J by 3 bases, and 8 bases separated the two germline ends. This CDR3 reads CASSHWDTGELFF. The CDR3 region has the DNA TGTGCCAGCAGCCATTGGGACACCGGGGAGCTGTTTTTT.

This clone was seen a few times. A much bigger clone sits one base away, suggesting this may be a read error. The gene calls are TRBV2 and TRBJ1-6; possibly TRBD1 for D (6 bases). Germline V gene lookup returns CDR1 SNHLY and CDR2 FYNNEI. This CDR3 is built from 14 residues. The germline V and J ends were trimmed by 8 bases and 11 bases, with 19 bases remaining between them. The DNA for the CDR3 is TGTGCCAGCCTCTGGGGGACACCGAATCCACCCCTCCACTTT. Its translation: CASLWGTPNPPLHF.

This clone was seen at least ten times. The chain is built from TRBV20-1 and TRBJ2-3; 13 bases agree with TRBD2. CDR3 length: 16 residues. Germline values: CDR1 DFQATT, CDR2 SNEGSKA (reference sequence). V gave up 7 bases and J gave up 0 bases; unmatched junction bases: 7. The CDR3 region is CSVGGLAGFSTDTQYF. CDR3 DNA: TGCAGTGTAGGGGGACTAGCGGGATTTAGCACAGATACGCAGTATTTT.

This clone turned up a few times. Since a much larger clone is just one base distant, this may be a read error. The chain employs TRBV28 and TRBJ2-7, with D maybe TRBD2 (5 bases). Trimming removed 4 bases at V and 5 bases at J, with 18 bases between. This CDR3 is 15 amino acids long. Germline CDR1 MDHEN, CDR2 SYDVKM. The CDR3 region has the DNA TGTGCCAGCAGTTCTGACCGGGTGGGGAGCAACGAGCAGTACTTC. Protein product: CASSSDRVGSNEQYF.

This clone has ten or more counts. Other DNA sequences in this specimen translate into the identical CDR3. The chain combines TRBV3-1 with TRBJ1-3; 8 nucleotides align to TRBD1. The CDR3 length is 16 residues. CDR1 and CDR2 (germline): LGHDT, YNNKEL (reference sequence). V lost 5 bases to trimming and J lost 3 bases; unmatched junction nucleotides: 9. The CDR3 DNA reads TGTGCCAGCAGCTCCCACAGGGGGTTAGGTGGAAACACCATATATTTT. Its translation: CASSSHRGLGGNTIYF. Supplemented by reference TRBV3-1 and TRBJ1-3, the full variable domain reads DTAVSQTPKYLVTQMGNDKSIKCEQNLGHDTMYWYKQDSKKFLKIMFSYNNKELIINETVPNRFSPKSPDKAHLNLHINSLELGDSAVYFCASSSHRGLGGNTIYFGEGSWLTVV.

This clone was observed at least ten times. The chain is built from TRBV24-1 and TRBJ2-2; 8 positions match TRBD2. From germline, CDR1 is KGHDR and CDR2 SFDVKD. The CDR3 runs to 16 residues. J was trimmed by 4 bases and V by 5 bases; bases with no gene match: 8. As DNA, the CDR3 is TGTGCCACCAGTGGTGATAGCGGGAAGTTCACCGGGGAGCTGTTTTTT. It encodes CATSGDSGKFTGELFF.

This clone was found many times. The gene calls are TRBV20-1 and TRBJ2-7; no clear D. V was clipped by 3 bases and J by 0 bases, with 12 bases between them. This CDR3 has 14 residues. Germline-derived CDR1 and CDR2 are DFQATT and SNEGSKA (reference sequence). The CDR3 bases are TGCAGTGCTAGGTTTAACGTCGGCTCCTACGAGCAGTACTTC. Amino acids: CSARFNVGSYEQYF.